This T cell receptor beta chain comes out of a study of blood T cell repertoires in COVID-19. Looking at the study overall: T cells, B-cell-depleted T cells, or PBMCs supplied cDNA or gDNA.

Methods used by the authors: Amplified reference gene primers provided the basis for estimating nucleated cell counts. Some clones are missing from TCRdb's copy, which holds only in-frame ones; the method was immunoSEQ multiplex PCR. V and J calls plus clone size are reproduced from that table; the DNA served to infer D and trimming. The sample includes about 200,000 clones, around 90% of them seen just once. Germline CDR1 and CDR2: LNHDA and SQIVND (reference sequence). This CDR3 is built from 15 residues. Trimming took off 1 base at V and 6 bases at J, with 12 bases between the two ends. This receptor was taken from a man aged 35 to 55 with active or convalescent COVID-19. The chain uses TRBV19 and TRBJ2-2, with D possibly matching TRBD1 (7 bases). Material: peripheral blood. In DNA form, the CDR3 reads TGTGCCAGTAGTATAGTGGCCAGGGGGGCCGGGGAGCTGTTTTTT. The encoded protein is CASSIVARGAGELFF.